This entry lists 4 T cell receptor beta chains sequenced from one sample in a study of blood T cell repertoires in COVID-19. Sequenced by immunoSEQ multiplex PCR; TCRdb stores in-frame clones only, minus some. The data show fewer than 350,000 clones, more than 70% seen once. The sequenced material came from peripheral blood. The receptors originated from a woman in her 30s with COVID-19, enrolled during active disease.

This chain connects TRBV11-3 to TRBJ2-1, with TRBD2 matching over 12 bases. V lost 3 bases, J lost 5 bases, and 8 bases stayed unmatched. The CDR3 runs 17 residues. The germline V gene encodes CDR1 SGHNT and CDR2 YENEEA. In DNA, the CDR3 is TGTGCCAGCAGCTTCGGACTAGCGGGGCCCTGGGACAATGAGCAGTTCTTC. It is translated as CASSFGLAGPWDNEQFF. Looking up the rest from reference TRBV11-3 and TRBJ2-1 gives the full variable domain: EAGVVQSPRYKIIEKKQPVAFWCNPISGHNTLYWYLQNLGQGPELLIRYENEEAVDDSQLPKDRFSAERLKGVDSTLKIQPAELGDSAVYLCASSFGLAGPWDNEQFFGPGTRLTVL.

The chain is built from TRBV5-1 and TRBJ1-1, with 9 positions matching TRBD1. With V trimmed by 3 bases and J by 6 bases, 9 bases remained unmatched. The CDR3 is 15 amino acids. Germline CDR1 SGHRS, CDR2 YFSETQ. Written as DNA, the CDR3 is TGCGCCAGCAGCTCCTTAGGACAGGGGCTCTCTGAAGCTTTCTTT. The encoded protein is CASSSLGQGLSEAFF. The variable domain in full, completed from reference TRBV5-1 and TRBJ1-1, reads KAGVTQTPRYLIKTRGQQVTLSCSPISGHRSVSWYQQTPGQGLQFLFEYFSETQRNKGNFPGRFSGRQFSNSRSEMNVSTLELGDSALYLCASSSLGQGLSEAFFGQGTRLTVV.

J is TRBJ2-5 and V is TRBV11-2; perhaps TRBD2 as D (7 bases). Germline loops: CDR1 SGHAT, CDR2 FQNNGV. This CDR3 is built from 15 residues. V shed 0 bases and J shed 4 bases, with 12 bases lying between them. CDR3 residues: CASSLDRGGGETQYF. In DNA form, the CDR3 reads TGTGCCAGCAGCTTAGACCGGGGAGGGGGAGAGACCCAGTACTTC.

This rearrangement joins TRBV29-1 to TRBJ1-1; D might be TRBD1 (6 bases). The V and J ends lost 0 bases and 0 bases respectively, with 14 bases between them. Germline CDR1 SQVTM, CDR2 ANQGSEA. The CDR3 spans 16 residues. The CDR3, as DNA: TGCAGCGTTGAAGATCACGCCAACAGGGTGAACACTGAAGCTTTCTTT. The encoded protein is CSVEDHANRVNTEAFF.